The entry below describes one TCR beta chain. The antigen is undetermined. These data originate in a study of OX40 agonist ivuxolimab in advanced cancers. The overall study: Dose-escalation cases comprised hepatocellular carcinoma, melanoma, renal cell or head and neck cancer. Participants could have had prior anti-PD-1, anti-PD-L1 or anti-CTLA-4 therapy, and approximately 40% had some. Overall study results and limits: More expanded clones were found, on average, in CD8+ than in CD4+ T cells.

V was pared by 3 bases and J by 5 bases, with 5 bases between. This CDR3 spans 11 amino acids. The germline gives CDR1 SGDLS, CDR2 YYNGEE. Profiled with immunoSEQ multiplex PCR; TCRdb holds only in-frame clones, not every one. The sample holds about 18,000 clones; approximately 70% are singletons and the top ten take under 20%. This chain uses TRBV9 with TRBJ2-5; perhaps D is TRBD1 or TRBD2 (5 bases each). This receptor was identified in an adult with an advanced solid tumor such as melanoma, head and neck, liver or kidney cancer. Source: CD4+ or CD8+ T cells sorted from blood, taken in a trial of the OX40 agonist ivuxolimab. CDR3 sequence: CASSGGETQYF. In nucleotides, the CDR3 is TGTGCCAGCAGCGGGGGGGAGACCCAGTACTTC.